Listed here are 9 T cell receptor beta chains from one sample, sequenced in a study of cytomegalovirus exposure and HLA in healthy donors. PCR used 60 Vbeta primers and 13 Jbeta primers. Clones were read by immunoSEQ multiplex PCR, and TCRdb kept only the in-frame ones, dropping some. The table lists more than 65,000 clones, around 76% of them singletons. Material for sequencing was PBMCs. The receptor set was obtained from a woman between 45 and 65 years old in good health and CMV-seropositive.

The rearrangement uses TRBV7-3 and TRBJ2-7, with 8 bases aligning to TRBD2. V trimming: 5 bases; J trimming: 3 bases; junction bases outside the gene matches: 3. CDR1 is SGHTA, CDR2 FQGTGA, per germline. This CDR3 contains 13 residues. CDR3 coding DNA: TGTGCCAGCAGCCACACTAGCGGCTACGAGCAGTACTTC. Amino acid sequence: CASSHTSGYEQYF.

CDR3: CASRGQHGQGRIKTQYF. The CDR3 region has the DNA TGTGCCAGCAGGGGGCAACACGGGCAGGGCCGGATAAAGACCCAGTACTTC. V is TRBV11-2 and J is TRBJ2-5; maybe TRBD1 (5 bases). This CDR3 is 17 amino acids long. Trimming took off 6 bases at V and 6 bases at J, with 26 bases between the two ends. CDR1 and CDR2 from the germline V gene are SGHAT and FQNNGV.

The CDR3 spells CASSLVQRGRDTQYF. For the CDR3, the DNA is TGTGCCAGCAGCTTAGTCCAGCGGGGGCGCGATACGCAGTATTTT. This sequence joins TRBV7-2 and TRBJ2-3; 8 bases fit TRBD2. The germline gives CDR1 SGHTA, CDR2 FQGNSA. CDR3 length: 15 amino acids. The junction had 6 bases not matched to a gene; V was cut back by 1 base and J by 6 bases.

The chain employs TRBV20-1 and TRBJ2-1; D might be TRBD1 (6 bases). The germline V gene has CDR1 DFQATT and CDR2 SNEGSKA (reference sequence). This CDR3 is built from 11 residues. The V end lost 5 bases, the J end lost 10 bases, and 12 bases lay between the germline ends. Written as DNA, the CDR3 is TGCAGTGCTCCCAACAGGGTGGAGCAGTTCTTC. As protein: CSAPNRVEQFF.

This clone was found a few times. The rearrangement links TRBV11-2 to TRBJ1-2; 7 bases map to TRBD1. Unmatched junction bases numbered 8, after V lost 4 bases and J lost 6 bases. The CDR3 totals 14 residues. Germline CDR1 reads SGHAT; CDR2 reads FQNNGV. The CDR3 protein is CASSYEQGMDGYTF. Here the CDR3 DNA reads TGTGCCAGCAGCTATGAACAGGGGATGGATGGCTACACCTTC.

CDR3 region: CASSAAGRAKNIQYF. The DNA of the CDR3 is TGTGCCAGCAGTGCGGCAGGAAGAGCCAAAAACATTCAGTACTTC. The chain joins TRBV6-1 to TRBJ2-4; D gene ambiguous. V lost 4 bases and J lost 0, with 10 bases in between. The CDR3 runs 15 residues. Germline CDR1 MNHNS, CDR2 SASEGT.

The chain combines TRBV20-1 with TRBJ2-7; D is ambiguous. Germline loops: CDR1 DFQATT, CDR2 SNEGSKA (reference sequence). This CDR3 contains 10 residues. V dropped 5 bases and J dropped 7 bases, with 9 bases sitting between them. The chain's CDR3 is CSAASIEQYF. The CDR3 DNA reads TGCAGTGCTGCCTCTATAGAGCAGTACTTC.

In this sample, this clone turned up once. The chain joins TRBV2 to TRBJ2-2, with a weak D call TRBD1 (6 bases). The V end lost 6 bases, the J end lost 4 bases, and 9 bases lay between the germline ends. CDR3 size: 13 residues. The germline gives CDR1 SNHLY, CDR2 FYNNEI. CDR3 residues: CASSRQVTGELFF. CDR3 nucleotides: TGTGCCAGCAGCCGACAGGTCACCGGGGAGCTGTTTTTT.

The rearrangement links TRBV10-1 to TRBJ2-2, with D perhaps TRBD2 (5 bases). The CDR3 consists of 16 residues. Deletions cut 0 bases from V and 4 bases from J, with 12 bases between. The germline V gene has CDR1 WNHNN and CDR2 SYGVQD (reference sequence). Here the CDR3 DNA reads TGCGCCAGCAGTGAGTCGAAGCGGCAGATCACCGGGGAGCTGTTTTTT. Translation: CASSESKRQITGELFF.